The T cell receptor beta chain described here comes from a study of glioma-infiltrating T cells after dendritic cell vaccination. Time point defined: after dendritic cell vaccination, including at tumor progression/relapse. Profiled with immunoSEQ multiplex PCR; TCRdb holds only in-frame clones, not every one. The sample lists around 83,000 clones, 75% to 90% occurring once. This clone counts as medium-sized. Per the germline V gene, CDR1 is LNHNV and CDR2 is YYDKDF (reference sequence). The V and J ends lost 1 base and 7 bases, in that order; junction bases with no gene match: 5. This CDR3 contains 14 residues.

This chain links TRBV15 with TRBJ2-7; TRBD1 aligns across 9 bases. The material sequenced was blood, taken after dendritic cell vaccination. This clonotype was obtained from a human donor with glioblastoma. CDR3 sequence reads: CATSRGQGEEEQYF. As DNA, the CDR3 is TGTGCCACCAGCAGAGGACAGGGGGAAGAGGAGCAGTACTTC.